The subject of this entry is one T cell receptor (beta chain). Trimming removed 7 bases from V and 2 bases from J, with 9 bases in between. The length of the CDR3 is 13 residues. Germline CDR1 reads SNHLY; CDR2 reads FYNNEI. This record comes from a study of blood T cells in healthy people across ages. Primers used in a second PCR of roughly 6 to 11 cycles were a sample-barcoded 5' primer and a J-beta primer mix. TCRdb processed the 5' RACE reads anew with MiXCR; each CDR3 protein has one entry. The sample holds around 800,000 distinct CDR3 sequences; 35% to 50% are singletons and the top ten take about a sixth. Isolated per sample were at least 6 million PBMCs.

The chain is built from TRBV2 and TRBJ2-1; no firm D call. Specimen: blood. This sequence was found in a man older than 75 in good health. Here the CDR3 DNA reads TGTGCCAGCATTCCCCTGACCTACAATGAGCAGTTCTTC. Translated: CASIPLTYNEQFF.